This record looks at one T cell receptor (beta chain) sequence and its context. The data were obtained in a study of blood T cell repertoires in COVID-19. Germline CDR1 is SNHLY and CDR2 is FYNNEI. The CDR3 loop spans 17 amino acids. Trimming at V came to 8 bases and at J to 6 bases, leaving 15 bases not matched to a gene. The assay was immunoSEQ multiplex PCR, and TCRdb's table has in-frame clones only and misses some. The sample lists 90,000 to 120,000 clones; approximately 84% were seen once. The sequenced sample consisted of peripheral blood. This receptor was taken from a human donor in a cohort sampled during active COVID-19. The chain recombines TRBV2 with TRBJ2-2; 10 nucleotides align to TRBD2. The CDR3 spells CASQPDSGRAWAGELFF. The CDR3, as DNA: TGTGCCAGCCAACCGGACAGCGGGAGGGCCTGGGCCGGGGAGCTGTTTTTT.